This T cell receptor (beta chain) was sequenced for a study of CD8 T cells in ankylosing spondylitis. Study-level results: Clones linked to disease were reported to show significant enrichment in matched ankylosing spondylitis synovial fluid. In ankylosing spondylitis blood, a motif of eight highly homologous TCR beta variants appeared characteristic.

One entry per CDR3 protein results from TCRdb running MiXCR on the 5' RACE reads. Seen here are 800,000 to 900,000 distinct CDR3 sequences, 12% observed once, and the top ten hold 0.45% to 0.6%. The CDR3 extends over 16 amino acids. V lost 5 bases to trimming and J lost 7 bases; unmatched junction nucleotides: 9. Germline V gene lookup returns CDR1 SGHVS and CDR2 FQNEAQ. A word on this clonotype: Its antigen is undetermined.

This clonotype was obtained from a male donor with ankylosing spondylitis. Specimen: blood, either unsorted or a sorted T cell fraction (not recorded which). The gene calls are TRBV7-8 and TRBJ2-1; 12 bases align to TRBD2. For the CDR3, the DNA is TGTGCCAGCAGCCGAACCCGGGGACTAGCGGGTAATGAGCAGTTCTTC. Encoded protein: CASSRTRGLAGNEQFF.